This TCR beta chain originates from a study of identical twins. Whole-study findings and limits: Without tracking the same donors, conclusions rested on cross-sectional statistical analysis. Twin pairs' shared out-of-frame alpha sequences were enriched in low generation probability. There were fewer insertions in abundant cord blood beta clonotypes, but memory repertoires showed no such pattern.

Germline V CDR1 and CDR2: LGHNA, YSLEER. The V end lost 4 bases, the J end lost 5 bases, and 20 bases lay between the germline ends. This CDR3 comprises 16 residues. Unique molecular identifiers were present on cDNA, and template switching added a universal primer site. A single record per CDR3 protein comes from TCRdb applying MiXCR to the 5' RACE reads. The table shows around 570,000 distinct CDR3 sequences, with approximately 10% occurring only once. This clonotype was observed a handful of times. The target antigen is unknown. These same data were also listed under a study on yellow fever vaccine responses in identical twins.

The receptor was derived from a woman aged 18-30 years in good health. Sequencing input: PBMCs. This sequence joins TRBV4-3 and TRBJ1-1; no reliable D call. CDR3 amino acids: CASSPQPVGVGTEAFF. DNA for the CDR3: TGCGCCAGCAGCCCCCAGCCCGTCGGGGTTGGGACTGAAGCTTTCTTT.